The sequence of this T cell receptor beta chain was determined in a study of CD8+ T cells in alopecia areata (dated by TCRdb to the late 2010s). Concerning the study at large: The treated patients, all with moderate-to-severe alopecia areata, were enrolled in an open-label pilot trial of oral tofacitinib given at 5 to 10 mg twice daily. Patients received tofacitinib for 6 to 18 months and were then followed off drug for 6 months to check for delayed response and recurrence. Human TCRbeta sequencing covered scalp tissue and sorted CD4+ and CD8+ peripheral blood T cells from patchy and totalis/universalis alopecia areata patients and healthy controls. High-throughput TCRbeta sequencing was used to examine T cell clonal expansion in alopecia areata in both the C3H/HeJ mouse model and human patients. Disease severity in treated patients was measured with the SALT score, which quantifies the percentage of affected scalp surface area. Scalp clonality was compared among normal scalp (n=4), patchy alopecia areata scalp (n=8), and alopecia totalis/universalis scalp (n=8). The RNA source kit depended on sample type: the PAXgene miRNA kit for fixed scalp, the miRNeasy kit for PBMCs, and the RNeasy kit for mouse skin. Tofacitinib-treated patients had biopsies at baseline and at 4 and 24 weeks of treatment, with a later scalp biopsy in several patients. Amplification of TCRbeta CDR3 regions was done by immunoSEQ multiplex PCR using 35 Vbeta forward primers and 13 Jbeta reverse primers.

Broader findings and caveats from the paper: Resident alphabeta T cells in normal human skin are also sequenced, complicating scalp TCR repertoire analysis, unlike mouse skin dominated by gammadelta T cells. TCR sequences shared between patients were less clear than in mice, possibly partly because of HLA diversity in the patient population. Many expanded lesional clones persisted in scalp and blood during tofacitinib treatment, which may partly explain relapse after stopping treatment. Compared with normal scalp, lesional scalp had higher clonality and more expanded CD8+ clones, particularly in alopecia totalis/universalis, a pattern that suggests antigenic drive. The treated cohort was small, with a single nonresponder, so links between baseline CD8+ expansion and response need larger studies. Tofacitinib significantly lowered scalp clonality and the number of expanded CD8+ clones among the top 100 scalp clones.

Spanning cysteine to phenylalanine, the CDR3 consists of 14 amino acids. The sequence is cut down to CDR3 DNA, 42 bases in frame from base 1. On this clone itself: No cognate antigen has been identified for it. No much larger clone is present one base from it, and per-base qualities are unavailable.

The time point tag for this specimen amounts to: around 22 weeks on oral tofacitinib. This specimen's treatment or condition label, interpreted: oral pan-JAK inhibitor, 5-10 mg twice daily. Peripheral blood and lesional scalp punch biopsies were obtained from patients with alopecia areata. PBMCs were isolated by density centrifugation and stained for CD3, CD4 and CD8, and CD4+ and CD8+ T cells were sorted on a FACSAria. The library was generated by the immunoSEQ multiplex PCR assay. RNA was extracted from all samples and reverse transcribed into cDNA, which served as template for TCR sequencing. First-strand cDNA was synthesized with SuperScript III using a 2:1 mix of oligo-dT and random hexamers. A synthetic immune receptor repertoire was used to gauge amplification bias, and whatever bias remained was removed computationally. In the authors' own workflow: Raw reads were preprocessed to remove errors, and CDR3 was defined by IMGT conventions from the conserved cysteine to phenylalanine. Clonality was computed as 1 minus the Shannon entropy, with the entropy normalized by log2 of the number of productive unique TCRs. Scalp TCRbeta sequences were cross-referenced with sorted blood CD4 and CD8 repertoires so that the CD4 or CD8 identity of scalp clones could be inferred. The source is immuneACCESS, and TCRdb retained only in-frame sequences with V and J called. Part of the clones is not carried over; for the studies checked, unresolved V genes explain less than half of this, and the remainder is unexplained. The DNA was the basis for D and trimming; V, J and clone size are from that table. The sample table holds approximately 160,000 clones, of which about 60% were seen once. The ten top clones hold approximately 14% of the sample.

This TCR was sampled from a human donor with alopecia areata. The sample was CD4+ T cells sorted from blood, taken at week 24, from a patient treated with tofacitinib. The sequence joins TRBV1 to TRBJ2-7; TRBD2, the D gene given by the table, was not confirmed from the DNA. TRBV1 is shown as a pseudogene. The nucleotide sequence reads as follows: TGCACCAGCAGCCACGGGAAGATCACCTACGAGCAGTACTTC. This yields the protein CTSSHGKITYEQYF.